This T cell receptor beta chain was recovered during a study of cytomegalovirus exposure and HLA in healthy donors. Across the whole study: Among the approximately 400 genotyped donors, 65% to 85% were placed in the Caucasian-associated ancestry cluster.

The CDR3 totals 14 residues. Germline loops: CDR1 MNHNS, CDR2 SASEGT. V dropped 2 bases and J dropped 6 bases, with 13 bases sitting between them. The PCR made use of 60 Vbeta and 13 Jbeta primers. Sequencing used immunoSEQ multiplex PCR; TCRdb keeps in-frame clones, though not all of them. This sample has a few hundred thousand clones, with 65% to 80% found just once. Sequenced input: PBMCs. The sequence came from a man in his forties or fifties in good health and CMV-seronegative. The genes are TRBV6-1 and TRBJ1-2; D not certain. In DNA, the CDR3 is TGTGCCAGCAGTGAAAAGGGAGGGTTTAATGGCTACACCTTC. Its protein product is CASSEKGGFNGYTF.